A single sample is the source of the 30 T cell receptor beta chains below, sequenced in a study of blood T cell repertoires in COVID-19. Generated by immunoSEQ multiplex PCR, the TCRdb table keeps only in-frame clones and is missing some. The sample contains about 200,000 clones, about 90% of which appear only once. Sequenced input: peripheral blood. These receptors came from a man between 60 and 75 years old with COVID-19, enrolled during active disease.

With regard to this clone: Other nucleotide sequences from this sample produce the same CDR3. The J gene is TRBJ2-1, the V gene TRBV5-1; D possibly corresponds to TRBD2 (5 bases). The CDR3 is 14 amino acids. Germline V gene sequence: CDR1 SGHRS, CDR2 YFSETQ. V lost 0 bases to trimming and J lost 4 bases, with 8 bases between them. CDR3 residues: CASSLEAAYNEQFF. As DNA, the CDR3 is TGCGCCAGCAGCTTGGAAGCGGCTTACAATGAGCAGTTCTTC.

The chain links TRBV7-8 to TRBJ2-7, with TRBD2 matching 7 bases. The CDR3 consists of 13 residues. With 8 bases clipped from V and 1 base from J, the junction kept 5 bases outside the gene matches. Germline-derived CDR1 and CDR2 are SGHVS and FQNEAQ. The CDR3 sequence: CASGSGASYEQYF. The CDR3 DNA reads TGTGCCAGCGGGAGCGGGGCGTCCTACGAGCAGTACTTC.

The chain joins TRBV27 to TRBJ1-2; possibly TRBD1 for D (6 bases). V was clipped by 0 bases and J by 4 bases, with 12 bases between them. Looked up from germline, CDR1 is MNHEY and CDR2 is SMNVEV (reference sequence). The CDR3 spans 15 residues. DNA for the CDR3: TGTGCCAGCAGTTTATCCCTCCCAGGGGCCTATGGCTACACCTTC. Translation gives CASSLSLPGAYGYTF.

The rearrangement links TRBV18 to TRBJ2-3; TRBD1 agrees at 7 bases. This CDR3 is 15 amino acids long. The germline V gene has CDR1 KGHSH and CDR2 LQKENI. Trimming took 0 bases from V and 2 from J; bases not matched to a gene: 2. CDR3 sequence (DNA): TGTGCCAGCTCACCACCGGGACAGTACACAGATACGCAGTATTTT. Protein sequence: CASSPPGQYTDTQYF.

The gene calls are TRBV7-3 and TRBJ1-2; D is possibly TRBD1 (5 bases). CDR1 is SGHTA and CDR2 is FQGTGA in the germline V gene. The CDR3 runs 13 residues. V was cut by 1 base and J by 4 bases, with 7 bases left in between. The DNA of the CDR3 is TGTGCCAGCAGCTTAAACCAGGGCTATGGCTACACCTTC. Amino acid sequence: CASSLNQGYGYTF.

The gene calls are TRBV4-2 and TRBJ2-2; TRBD1 aligns across 8 bases. CDR1 LGHNA and CDR2 YNFKEQ come from the germline V gene. V lost 0 bases, J lost 6 bases, and 0 bases stayed unmatched. The CDR3 is made up of 14 amino acids. The CDR3 loop reads CASSQEGQAGELFF. The CDR3 region has the DNA TGTGCCAGCAGCCAAGAGGGACAGGCCGGGGAGCTGTTTTTT.

The gene calls are TRBV9 and TRBJ2-1; TRBD1 might be the D (5 bases). The CDR3 has 17 residues. V gave up 4 bases and J gave up 1 base, with 18 bases separating them. Looked up from germline, CDR1 is SGDLS and CDR2 is YYNGEE. The CDR3 coding sequence is TGTGCCAGCAGCCCCCACCTTCCTGGGGCGTCCTACAATGAGCAGTTCTTC. This translates into CASSPHLPGASYNEQFF.

V and J are TRBV27 and TRBJ2-7, with a possible D match to TRBD2 (5 bases). Germline V gives CDR1 MNHEY, CDR2 SMNVEV (reference sequence). The CDR3 is 12 residues long. With 3 bases removed from V and 4 bases from J, the gap between germline ends came to 7 bases. The CDR3 loop reads CASSLWRYEQYF. The CDR3 nucleotides read TGTGCCAGCAGTTTGTGGAGGTACGAGCAGTACTTC.

This chain joins TRBV6-2 or TRBV6-3 and TRBJ1-1, with D uncertain. V was clipped by 0 bases and J by 7 bases, with 6 bases between them. This CDR3 has 12 amino acids. Germline assignment: CDR1 MNHEY and CDR2 SVGEGT. The CDR3 coding sequence is TGTGCCAGCAGTTACTCGAGCCGTGAAGCTTTCTTT. Its protein is CASSYSSREAFF.

The genes are TRBV6-6 and TRBJ1-3; D is unresolved. Trimming stripped 6 bases from V and 4 bases from J, with 10 bases between. The CDR3 has 13 residues. CDR1 is MNHNY, CDR2 SVGAGI, per germline (reference sequence). The CDR3 loop is CASSTSGGNTIYF. The CDR3 bases are TGTGCCAGCAGCACCTCGGGGGGAAACACCATATATTTT.

This clone was detected only once. This chain uses TRBV7-9 with TRBJ1-1; D is uncertain. The germline V gene has CDR1 SEHNR and CDR2 FQNEAQ (reference sequence). CDR3 size: 13 residues. The V and J ends lost 3 bases and 3 bases respectively, with 8 bases between them. The CDR3 spells CASSFGEDTEAFF. CDR3 nucleotide sequence: TGTGCCAGCAGCTTTGGTGAGGACACTGAAGCTTTCTTT.

The chain has TRBV4-1 and TRBJ1-2, with D possibly being TRBD1 (6 bases). CDR1 is MGHRA, CDR2 YSYEKL, per germline. The length of the CDR3 is 15 residues. V was trimmed by 1 base and J by 5 bases, leaving 14 bases between them. CDR3: CASSQADRPSYGYTF. Written as DNA, the CDR3 is TGCGCCAGCAGCCAAGCCGACAGGCCCTCATATGGCTACACCTTC.

This chain's CDR3 is CATSPRTGNYGYTF. In DNA, the CDR3 is TGTGCCACCAGCCCTCGGACAGGGAACTATGGCTACACCTTC. The genes are TRBV15 and TRBJ1-2; 8 positions match TRBD1. V dropped 5 bases and J dropped 2; count of bases not matched to a gene: 4. The CDR3 is 14 amino acids. CDR1 is LNHNV, CDR2 YYDKDF, per germline (reference sequence).

This chain links TRBV2 with TRBJ2-1; D is perhaps TRBD1 (6 bases). The CDR3 totals 16 residues. With 8 bases removed from V and 0 bases from J, the gap between germline ends came to 17 bases. CDR1 and CDR2 (germline): SNHLY, FYNNEI. The CDR3 bases are TGTGCCAGCGGGTCACAGGGAGCCTCCTCCTACAATGAGCAGTTCTTC. It codes for CASGSQGASSYNEQFF.

V usage is TRBV30 and J usage is TRBJ1-2; possibly TRBD1 for D (5 bases). This CDR3 spans 13 amino acids. V dropped 2 bases and J dropped 2 bases, with 9 bases sitting between them. Germline V gene lookup returns CDR1 GTSNPN and CDR2 SVGIG (reference sequence). CDR3 in amino acids: CAWSLAGNYGYTF. CDR3 nucleotides: TGTGCCTGGAGTCTGGCAGGGAACTATGGCTACACCTTC.

This clone has more than one count but fewer than ten. V and J are TRBV6-1 and TRBJ2-1, with 14 bases aligning to TRBD2. This CDR3 contains 20 residues. Per germline, CDR1 MNHNS and CDR2 SASEGT. The trim removed 3 bases at V and 4 bases at J, leaving 14 bases unmatched. The CDR3 DNA reads as TGTGCCAGCAGTGAGGTAGTCCCGGGGACTAGCGGGAGTAGGTACAATGAGCAGTTCTTC. Translating gives CASSEVVPGTSGSRYNEQFF.

The chain links TRBV30 to TRBJ1-6; 8 bases match TRBD1. Germline assignment: CDR1 GTSNPN and CDR2 SVGIG (reference sequence). The CDR3 runs 13 residues. Trimming took 8 bases from V and 4 from J; bases not matched to a gene: 4. The CDR3 sequence: CAQDRGYNSPLHF. The CDR3, as DNA: TGTGCCCAAGACAGGGGTTATAATTCACCCCTCCACTTT.

V is TRBV9 and J is TRBJ1-4, with D uncertain. V was shortened by 0 bases and J by 7 bases, with 7 bases between the two germline ends. Germline-derived CDR1 and CDR2 are SGDLS and YYNGEE. CDR3 length: 13 residues. In nucleotides, the CDR3 is TGTGCCAGCAGCGTAGGAGGGTTTGAAAAACTGTTTTTT. It codes for CASSVGGFEKLFF.

The chain combines TRBV6-6 with TRBJ1-1; the D gene is possibly TRBD1 (5 bases). Germline V lookup: CDR1 MNHNY, CDR2 SVGAGI (reference sequence). V lost 11 bases, J lost 1 base, and 11 bases lay in between. The CDR3 has 12 residues. In DNA form, the CDR3 reads TGTGCCGGGCGGGGGGGGAACACTGAAGCTTTCTTT. Translated: CAGRGGNTEAFF.

The genes are TRBV7-9 and TRBJ2-3; 7 bases align to TRBD2. Germline CDR1 SEHNR, CDR2 FQNEAQ (reference sequence). The CDR3 contains 15 residues. Unmatched junction bases numbered 8, after V lost 1 base and J lost 7 bases. For the CDR3, the DNA is TGTGCCAGCAGCTTAGTCCGGGGGGAAGGGTATACGCAGTATTTT. It is translated as CASSLVRGEGYTQYF. The variable domain in full, with the rest retrieved from reference TRBV7-9 and TRBJ2-3, is DTGVSQNPRHKITKRGQNVTFRCDPISEHNRLYWYRQTLGQGPEFLTYFQNEAQLEKSRLLSDRFSAERPKGSFSTLEIQRTEQGDSAMYLCASSLVRGEGYTQYFGPGTRLTVL.

The V gene is TRBV4-1, the J gene TRBJ1-5; tentative D call: TRBD1 (5 bases). V lost 1 base, J lost 4 bases, and 14 bases lay in between. The CDR3 totals 16 residues. CDR1 MGHRA and CDR2 YSYEKL come from the germline V gene. The CDR3 coding sequence is TGCGCCAGCAGCCAAGGGGCGCAGGGCCCAAATCAGCCCCAGCATTTT. It encodes CASSQGAQGPNQPQHF.

This chain links TRBV28 with TRBJ1-3, with D uncertain. The CDR3 is 11 amino acids. With 6 bases removed from V and 5 bases from J, the gap between germline ends came to 5 bases. Per the germline V gene, CDR1 is MDHEN and CDR2 is SYDVKM. This CDR3 is CASSTRNTIYF. In nucleotides, the CDR3 is TGTGCCAGCAGCACTCGAAACACCATATATTTT.

This clone turned up a few times. The chain combines TRBV18 with TRBJ2-7, with D tentatively TRBD1 (5 bases). From germline, CDR1 is KGHSH and CDR2 LQKENI. V lost 3 bases to trimming and J lost 6 bases, with 9 bases between them. The CDR3 has 12 amino acids. The CDR3 reads CASSPGQGEQYF. As DNA, the CDR3 is TGTGCCAGCTCACCGGGTCAGGGCGAGCAGTACTTC. The variable domain in full, with the rest retrieved from reference TRBV18 and TRBJ2-7, is NAGVMQNPRHLVRRRGQEARLRCSPMKGHSHVYWYRQLPEEGLKFMVYLQKENIIDESGMPKERFSAEFPKEGPSILRIQQVVRGDSAAYFCASSPGQGEQYFGPGTRLTVT.

CDR3 protein: CASSPQGGAYNEQFF. The DNA for the CDR3 is TGTGCCAGCAGCCCCCAGGGGGGCGCCTACAATGAGCAGTTCTTC. The chain employs TRBV5-4 and TRBJ2-1; tentatively, D is TRBD1 (7 bases). CDR1 SGHNT and CDR2 YYREEE come from the germline V gene (reference sequence). V was cut by 4 bases and J by 2 bases, with 13 bases left in between. The CDR3 spans 15 residues.

The chain combines TRBV5-4 with TRBJ1-6, with 9 nucleotides matching TRBD1. CDR1 and CDR2 (germline): SGHNT, YYREEE (reference sequence). CDR3 length: 15 amino acids. V lost 0 bases to trimming and J lost 5 bases; unmatched junction nucleotides: 0. The CDR3 DNA follows: TGTGCCAGCAGCTTGGGGACAGGGGATAATTCACCCCTCCACTTT. Residues: CASSLGTGDNSPLHF. The entire variable domain, with the rest obtained from reference TRBV5-4 and TRBJ1-6, is as follows: ETGVTQSPTHLIKTRGQQVTLRCSSQSGHNTVSWYQQALGQGPQFIFQYYREEENGRGNFPPRFSGLQFPNYSSELNVNALELDDSALYLCASSLGTGDNSPLHFGNGTRLTVT.

This chain links TRBV4-2 with TRBJ2-3, with 9 nucleotides matching TRBD2. This CDR3 spans 15 amino acids. Germline values: CDR1 LGHNA, CDR2 YNFKEQ. V gave up 3 bases and J gave up 2 bases; unmatched junction bases: 3. The DNA for the CDR3 is TGTGCCAGCAGCCATGCTAGCGGGATCACAGATACGCAGTATTTT. Translation gives CASSHASGITDTQYF.

Comment on this clone: Different DNA sequences within this sample yield the same CDR3. The V gene is TRBV9, the J gene TRBJ2-1; TRBD2 agrees at 8 bases. Trimming took 2 bases from V and 4 from J; bases not matched to a gene: 2. Germline CDR1 and CDR2: SGDLS and YYNGEE. The CDR3 totals 14 residues. The CDR3 bases are TGTGCCAGCAGCGTTACTAGCGGTTACAATGAGCAGTTCTTC. Its protein is CASSVTSGYNEQFF.

The gene calls are TRBV24-1 and TRBJ2-1, with D tentatively TRBD1 (5 bases). V lost 5 bases and J lost 10, with 20 bases in between. The CDR3 has 15 residues. Germline lookup yields CDR1 KGHDR and CDR2 SFDVKD. In DNA, the CDR3 is TGTGCCACCAGTGTCTCAGACAGCCCCATCAGCGAGCAGTTCTTC. This gives the protein CATSVSDSPISEQFF.

This chain uses TRBV6-1 with TRBJ2-6, with 12 bases identical to TRBD1. J gave up 0 bases and V 1 base, and 1 base lay outside the gene matches. Germline loops: CDR1 MNHNS, CDR2 SASEGT. The CDR3 sequence is 18 residues long. The CDR3 protein is CASSEGDRGPSGANVLTF. The CDR3 bases are TGTGCCAGCAGTGAAGGGGACAGGGGGCCCTCTGGGGCCAACGTCCTGACTTTC.

This chain joins TRBV29-1 and TRBJ2-1, with 10 bases that match TRBD1. J lost 1 base, V lost 0 bases, and 3 bases had no gene match. The CDR3 loop spans 16 amino acids. Germline V gene data show CDR1 as SQVTM and CDR2 as ANQGSEA. The CDR3 DNA follows: TGCAGCGTTGAAGATTGGGGACAGGGGTCCTACAATGAGCAGTTCTTC. It yields the protein CSVEDWGQGSYNEQFF.